A single sample is the source of the 16 T cell receptor beta chains below, sequenced in a study of response to subunit inactivated influenza vaccine. MiXCR, run by TCRdb on the RT-PCR reads, gives a single entry per CDR3 protein. The repertoire includes fewer than 800,000 distinct CDR3 sequences, around 14% of them detected once, and approximately 10% sits in the top ten. Sequenced here: PBMCs from blood, sampled less than 13 days after vaccination. The receptors derive from a man aged 50-60 years who received an inactivated influenza vaccine.

This clonotype was observed a few times. V is TRBV5-1 and J is TRBJ2-1, with D unclear. Germline CDR1 is SGHRS and CDR2 is YFSETQ. This CDR3 is 15 amino acids long. The V and J ends lost 3 bases and 4 bases respectively, with 14 bases between them. The CDR3, as DNA: TGCGCCAGCAGCTCAGACTGGGATCCTTACAATGAGCAGTTCTTC. Residues: CASSSDWDPYNEQFF.

The J gene is TRBJ2-2, the V gene TRBV6-2 or TRBV6-3; 11 bases align to TRBD2. Germline loops: CDR1 MNHEY, CDR2 SVGEGT. The CDR3 contains 16 residues. V shed 2 bases, J shed 3 bases, and the junction held 2 bases outside the gene matches. The CDR3 reads CASSYHSGRDTGELFF. The CDR3 DNA sequence: TGTGCCAGCAGTTACCATAGCGGGAGGGACACCGGGGAGCTGTTTTTT.

This clonotype was detected ten times or more. V gene TRBV29-1 combines with J gene TRBJ2-5; tentatively, D is TRBD1 (6 bases). CDR3 length: 14 residues. Germline CDR1 reads SQVTM; CDR2 reads ANQGSEA. Trimming took off 6 bases at V and 5 bases at J, with 19 bases between the two ends. The CDR3 region has the DNA TGCAGCGTCAAAAGGGGACAAAGGGGGGAGACCCAGTACTTC. Protein: CSVKRGQRGETQYF.

This clonotype was observed at least ten times. In nucleotides, the CDR3 is TGTGCCAGCAGTCCCTTAGTCACCAGGGGAAACACCATATATTTT. Translated, it gives CASSPLVTRGNTIYF. The chain is built from TRBV12-3 or TRBV12-4 and TRBJ1-3; D not resolved. The CDR3 sequence is 15 residues long. The germline V and J ends were trimmed by 5 bases and 4 bases, with 15 bases remaining between them.

This clonotype came up many times. The chain recombines TRBV2 with TRBJ2-1; possibly TRBD1 or TRBD2 for D (5 bases each). The germline CDR1 and CDR2 sequences are SNHLY and FYNNEI. The CDR3 consists of 15 residues. V was pared by 5 bases and J by 0 bases, with 11 bases between. The CDR3 DNA sequence: TGTGCCAGCAGTCAGGGACGATCCTCCTACAATGAGCAGTTCTTC. The encoded protein is CASSQGRSSYNEQFF. Using reference TRBV2 and TRBJ2-1 for the parts outside the CDR3, the full variable domain is EPEVTQTPSHQVTQMGQEVILRCVPISNHLYFYWYRQILGQKVEFLVSFYNNEISEKSEIFDDQFSVERPDGSNFTLKIRSTKLEDSAMYFCASSQGRSSYNEQFFGPGTRLTVL.

The chain couples TRBV9 to TRBJ2-2, with 9 positions matching TRBD1. Germline V CDR1 and CDR2: SGDLS, YYNGEE. J gave up 7 bases and V 5 bases, and 6 bases lay outside the gene matches. The CDR3 runs 14 residues. CDR3 nucleotides: TGTGCCAGCAGTGCCGGGACAGGGAGCGGGGAGCTGTTTTTT. Translation: CASSAGTGSGELFF.

The chain carries TRBV12-3 or TRBV12-4 and TRBJ2-2; perhaps TRBD1 as D (5 bases). The CDR3 loop spans 15 amino acids. Trimming took off 7 bases at V and 6 bases at J, with 18 bases between the two ends. The CDR3 DNA is TGTGCCAGCACCCTCACAGGCCCTATCTCCGGGGAGCTGTTTTTT. As protein: CASTLTGPISGELFF.

The chain has TRBV4-3 and TRBJ1-1; D is ambiguous. The germline CDR1 and CDR2 sequences are LGHNA and YSLEER. Trimming removed 4 bases from V and 5 bases from J, with 11 bases in between. CDR3 length equals 13 residues. This CDR3 is CASSPGGKTEAFF. In nucleotides, the CDR3 is TGCGCCAGCAGCCCAGGAGGTAAGACTGAAGCTTTCTTT.

This chain connects TRBV20-1 to TRBJ2-2, with no clear D. The CDR3 extends over 16 amino acids. Germline V lookup: CDR1 DFQATT, CDR2 SNEGSKA (reference sequence). V lost 2 bases and J 5 bases, leaving 18 bases between the germline ends. This CDR3 is CSARLLGLAQTGELFF. DNA for the CDR3: TGCAGTGCTAGACTCTTAGGGCTTGCCCAGACCGGGGAGCTGTTTTTT.

This sequence joins TRBV11-2 and TRBJ2-1; D might be TRBD2 (5 bases). Germline V gives CDR1 SGHAT, CDR2 FQNNGV. The CDR3 consists of 17 residues. The V gene lost 5 bases and the J gene lost 2 bases, with 19 bases spanning the gap. CDR3 in DNA: TGTGCCAGCAGCCCCGGGATCAGGCGGTATACCTACAATGAGCAGTTCTTC. Residues: CASSPGIRRYTYNEQFF.

This clonotype came up once. The genes are TRBV7-6 and TRBJ2-7; unclear D gene. Germline V gene sequence: CDR1 SGHVS, CDR2 FNYEAQ. The CDR3 is 18 amino acids. V shed 5 bases and J shed 3 bases, with 26 bases lying between them. The CDR3 loop is CASSLLAPGEAFGYEQYF. Here the CDR3 DNA reads TGTGCCAGCAGCCTCTTAGCCCCAGGCGAGGCGTTTGGCTACGAGCAGTACTTC.

This clonotype appeared a few times. This chain uses TRBV7-3 with TRBJ2-7, with a weak D call TRBD1 (6 bases). Looked up from germline, CDR1 is SGHTA and CDR2 is FQGTGA. The CDR3 consists of 15 residues. V shed 0 bases and J shed 5 bases, with 14 bases lying between them. The CDR3 is CASSLTYRDSDEQYF. For the CDR3, the DNA is TGTGCCAGCAGCTTAACCTACAGGGATAGCGACGAGCAGTACTTC.

This clonotype was picked up a small number of times. The chain has TRBV3-1 and TRBJ2-1, with TRBD1 identical over 10 bases. V was pared by 4 bases and J by 0 bases, with 6 bases of the junction left unmatched. Germline assignment: CDR1 LGHDT and CDR2 YNNKEL (reference sequence). The length of the CDR3 is 17 residues. CDR3 region: CASSRTGTGDSYNEQFF. CDR3 in DNA: TGTGCCAGCAGCCGAACCGGGACAGGGGACTCCTACAATGAGCAGTTCTTC.

There are a few counts of this clonotype. The chain is built from TRBV20-1 and TRBJ2-7; the match to TRBD2 covers 8 bases. CDR1 is DFQATT and CDR2 is SNEGSKA in the germline V gene (reference sequence). The CDR3 consists of 16 residues. Trimming cost V 3 bases and J 5 bases; bases outside gene matches: 15. For the CDR3, the DNA is TGCAGTGCTAGCCCCTCGAGCGGGACTAGAGGAAACGAGCAGTACTTC. Protein product: CSASPSSGTRGNEQYF.

The sample holds a few counts of this clonotype. The chain carries TRBV7-2 and TRBJ1-1; weak D call: TRBD1 (5 bases). Germline assignment: CDR1 SGHTA and CDR2 FQGNSA. The CDR3 consists of 15 residues. The V and J ends lost 2 bases and 0 bases respectively, with 10 bases between them. Written as DNA, the CDR3 is TGTGCCAGCAGCTTAAGGAGGGGCCTGAACACTGAAGCTTTCTTT. Amino acid sequence: CASSLRRGLNTEAFF.

This clonotype was detected only a few times. This sequence joins TRBV3-1 and TRBJ1-2; no firm D call. CDR3 length: 14 amino acids. Germline V gene sequence: CDR1 LGHDT, CDR2 YNNKEL (reference sequence). V was clipped by 4 bases and J by 2 bases, with 11 bases between them. CDR3 residues: CASSPYRRNYGYTF. The CDR3, as DNA: TGTGCCAGCAGCCCCTATAGGAGGAACTATGGCTACACCTTC.